Here is one T cell receptor beta chain with its context. This CDR3 spans 18 amino acids. The V segment lost 1 base and the J segment 0 bases; nucleotides outside the gene matches: 9. Germline values: CDR1 SGDLS, CDR2 YYNGEE. Individuals aged roughly 18 to 100 years were recruited from roughly 22 US areas. These data belong to a study of blood T cell repertoires in COVID-19. At the level of the study: From the United States, Italy and Spain came samples of acute and convalescent COVID-19. Sources were T cells, B-cell-depleted T cells, or PBMCs; the material itself was cDNA or gDNA.

Original processing methods: Counts of nucleated cells, estimated from reference gene primer amplification, were obtained. The data were produced by immunoSEQ multiplex PCR, yet TCRdb's version contains in-frame clones alone and is incomplete. That table furnishes V, J and clone size, whereas the DNA furnished D and trimming. The sample yields some 510,000 clones, around nine tenths seen once. This sequence was found in a woman aged 40 to 50 who had recovered from COVID-19. Source material: PBMCs or T cells enriched from blood (not recorded which). The genes are TRBV9 and TRBJ2-2; 7 nucleotides agree with TRBD2. As DNA, the CDR3 is TGTGCCAGCAGCGTAAGGATATGGGAGGGACCGAACACCGGGGAGCTGTTTTTT. This codes for CASSVRIWEGPNTGELFF.